The next 14 T cell receptor beta chains were all read from a single sample in a study of blood T cell repertoires in COVID-19. Only in-frame clones appear in the TCRdb table, and some are missing; sequencing was by immunoSEQ multiplex PCR. This sample carries under 300,000 clones, more than 70% of them seen once, and the ten largest clones take approximately 2.2%. The sample comprised peripheral blood. The receptors shown here come from a woman between 40 and 50 years old who had recovered from COVID-19.

V gene TRBV4-2 combines with J gene TRBJ2-7, with TRBD1 as a possible D gene (5 bases). V was clipped by 1 base and J by 4 bases, with 17 bases between them. This CDR3 comprises 16 residues. Looked up from germline, CDR1 is LGHNA and CDR2 is YNFKEQ. The CDR3 protein is CASSQGLGAGQYEQYF. The CDR3 coding sequence is TGTGCCAGCAGCCAAGGGCTAGGGGCAGGGCAATACGAGCAGTACTTC.

This clone was counted between two and nine times. V usage is TRBV14 and J usage is TRBJ2-6, with D uncertain. The CDR3 has 15 amino acids. Germline CDR1 is SGHDN and CDR2 is FVKESK. Deletions cut 4 bases from V and 2 bases from J, with 9 bases between. The CDR3 region is CASSLTRTGANVLTF. In DNA, the CDR3 is TGTGCCAGCAGCCTGACCAGGACTGGGGCCAACGTCCTGACTTTC.

The genes are TRBV5-1 and TRBJ1-2, with 8 bases matching TRBD1. CDR1 and CDR2 (germline): SGHRS, YFSETQ. CDR3 length: 13 residues. V shed 3 bases and J 8 bases; nucleotides not matched to a gene: 6. This CDR3 is CASSSTGDGGYTF. In DNA form, the CDR3 reads TGCGCCAGCAGCTCGACAGGGGATGGCGGCTACACCTTC.

This clone was counted a single time. V and J are TRBV28 and TRBJ1-3; TRBD1 aligns across 8 bases. CDR1 and CDR2 (germline): MDHEN, SYDVKM. V trimming: 6 bases; J trimming: 4 bases; junction bases outside the gene matches: 8. The CDR3 sequence is 15 residues long. CDR3 nucleotides: TGTGCCAGCAGGCCACAGGGGGGATCCGGAAACACCATATATTTT. Protein product: CASRPQGGSGNTIYF.

This clone was recorded only once. The J gene is TRBJ2-6, the V gene TRBV9, with a possible D match to TRBD2 (6 bases). From germline, CDR1 is SGDLS and CDR2 YYNGEE. The CDR3 runs to 16 residues. With 0 bases removed from V and 7 bases from J, the gap between germline ends came to 14 bases. The CDR3 is CASSVVGGIGANVLTF. The CDR3 coding sequence is TGTGCCAGCAGCGTAGTGGGGGGAATAGGCGCCAACGTCCTGACTTTC.

This clone was recorded only once. The gene calls are TRBV4-2 and TRBJ2-3; perhaps TRBD1 as D (6 bases). Trimming left V 1 base short and J 3 bases short, with 14 bases between. Germline CDR1 reads LGHNA; CDR2 reads YNFKEQ. The CDR3 length is 16 residues. The CDR3 loop is CASSQGTQGWTDTQYF. The CDR3 DNA reads TGTGCCAGCAGCCAAGGGACTCAGGGGTGGACAGATACGCAGTATTTT.

The rearrangement joins TRBV5-6 to TRBJ1-2; a possible D gene is TRBD1 (5 bases). The germline V and J ends were trimmed by 2 bases and 5 bases, with 19 bases remaining between them. This CDR3 spans 16 amino acids. CDR1 and CDR2 (germline): SGHDT, YYEEEE. The chain's CDR3 is CASSLSPGLAVYGYTF. CDR3 nucleotides: TGTGCCAGCAGCTTATCACCGGGACTGGCCGTTTATGGCTACACCTTC.

V is TRBV25-1 and J is TRBJ1-3; unclear D gene. This CDR3 region has 14 residues. Trimming removed 3 bases at V and 4 bases at J, with 10 bases between. The germline V gene encodes CDR1 MGHDK and CDR2 SYGVNS. Here the CDR3 reads CASSESVSGNTIYF. The CDR3 nucleotides are TGTGCCAGCAGTGAGTCGGTGTCGGGAAACACCATATATTTT. The whole variable domain, filled in from reference TRBV25-1 and TRBJ1-3, reads EADIYQTPRYLVIGTGKKITLECSQTMGHDKMYWYQQDPGMELHLIHYSYGVNSTEKGDLSSESTVSRIRTEHFPLTLESARPSHTSQYLCASSESVSGNTIYFGEGSWLTVV.

The chain joins TRBV11-2 to TRBJ2-7; weak D call: TRBD2 (5 bases). CDR1 and CDR2 (germline): SGHAT, FQNNGV. This CDR3 is built from 16 residues. The V end was cut by 3 bases, the J end by 0 bases, with 15 bases between. The chain's CDR3 is CASSFIPASGSYEQYF. The CDR3 DNA sequence: TGTGCCAGCAGCTTTATTCCCGCCAGCGGCTCCTACGAGCAGTACTTC.

A note on this clone: Other DNA sequences of this sample code for an identical CDR3. The chain recombines TRBV6-2 or TRBV6-3 with TRBJ1-2, with 9 bases matching TRBD1. With 2 bases clipped from V and 5 bases from J, the junction kept 3 bases outside the gene matches. Germline V lookup: CDR1 MNHEY, CDR2 SVGEGT. CDR3 size: 14 residues. The CDR3 loop reads CASSYGQGYYGYTF. The CDR3 DNA reads as TGTGCCAGCAGTTACGGACAGGGGTATTATGGCTACACCTTC.

The rearrangement joins TRBV25-1 to TRBJ2-7, with a weak D call TRBD1 (6 bases). The CDR3 runs to 12 residues. V lost 2 bases, J lost 7 bases, and 9 bases lay in between. Germline-derived CDR1 and CDR2 are MGHDK and SYGVNS. As DNA, the CDR3 is TGTGCCAGCAGTGAACAGGGGTGGGAGCAGTACTTC. Protein product: CASSEQGWEQYF.

This chain links TRBV2 with TRBJ2-3, with D unclear. Trimming took 4 bases from V and 4 from J, leaving 12 bases between them. The V gene's germline CDR1 is SNHLY and CDR2 FYNNEI. The CDR3 has 14 amino acids. CDR3 sequence: CASSAEAPPDTQYF. Written as DNA, the CDR3 is TGTGCCAGCAGTGCTGAAGCACCTCCAGATACGCAGTATTTT. Full variable domain (rest looked up from reference TRBV2 and TRBJ2-3): EPEVTQTPSHQVTQMGQEVILRCVPISNHLYFYWYRQILGQKVEFLVSFYNNEISEKSEIFDDQFSVERPDGSNFTLKIRSTKLEDSAMYFCASSAEAPPDTQYFGPGTRLTVL.

This clone showed up just once. V gene TRBV5-5 combines with J gene TRBJ1-4; tentative D call: TRBD1 (6 bases). The CDR3 covers 15 residues. The V gene lost 4 bases and the J gene lost 2 bases, with 12 bases spanning the gap. The germline V gene encodes CDR1 SGHKS and CDR2 YYEKEE (reference sequence). CDR3 protein: CASSTGFRTNEKLFF. CDR3 DNA: TGTGCCAGCAGCACAGGGTTTCGGACTAATGAAAAACTGTTTTTT.

The gene calls are TRBV7-2 and TRBJ1-3; D is uncertain. Trimming left V 5 bases short and J 1 base short, with 12 bases between. Germline lookup yields CDR1 SGHTA and CDR2 FQGNSA. The CDR3 spans 15 residues. The CDR3 bases are TGTGCCAGCAGCACCGGCCAGGTATCTGGAAACACCATATATTTT. Protein product: CASSTGQVSGNTIYF.